The 26 T cell receptor beta chains below come from one sample, sequenced in a study of control samples from healthy donors and cancer patients. Measured with immunoSEQ multiplex PCR; TCRdb has only the in-frame clones, and not every one. The data contain 90,000 to 110,000 clones, 83% of them singletons. Sequenced input: blood. The source of these receptors is a woman aged 45-65 years in good health.

This clone was observed a handful of times. The CDR3 bases are TGTGCCACCAGTGATAACACAGGGGCGGGTCAGCCCCAGCATTTT. Protein product: CATSDNTGAGQPQHF. This chain uses TRBV24-1 with TRBJ1-5; TRBD1 agrees at 7 bases. J gave up 6 bases and V 3 bases, and 7 bases lay outside the gene matches. Germline CDR1 is KGHDR and CDR2 is SFDVKD. This CDR3 contains 15 residues.

The count of this clone is one. The chain joins TRBV2 to TRBJ2-7; possibly TRBD2 for D (5 bases). Per the germline V gene, CDR1 is SNHLY and CDR2 is FYNNEI. Between the trimmed V and J ends, which lost 4 bases and 7 bases, there was a span of 17 bases. The CDR3 covers 14 residues. The CDR3 spells CASSGRQREREQYF. CDR3 coding DNA: TGTGCCAGCAGTGGGAGGCAGCGAGAAAGGGAGCAGTACTTC.

J is TRBJ2-2 and V is TRBV5-1, with TRBD2 matching 11 bases. The CDR3 loop spans 20 amino acids. The J segment lost 2 bases and the V segment lost 4 bases, leaving 16 bases of the junction unmatched. Germline V gene lookup returns CDR1 SGHRS and CDR2 YFSETQ. As DNA, the CDR3 is TGCGCCAGCAGCCCTAGACTAGCGGGAAGTCGAGCGATCAACACCGGGGAGCTGTTTTTT. Encoded protein: CASSPRLAGSRAINTGELFF.

This clone was counted a few times. The sample contains more than one DNA sequence encoding this CDR3. The V and J genes are TRBV5-6 and TRBJ1-2; D ambiguous. Germline V CDR1 and CDR2: SGHDT, YYEEEE. Trimming removed 1 base at V and 7 bases at J, with 11 bases between. There are 13 residues in the CDR3. CDR3 amino acids: CASSLWGSRGYTF. In DNA form, the CDR3 reads TGTGCCAGCAGCTTGTGGGGTTCCCGTGGCTACACCTTC.

This rearrangement joins TRBV4-3 to TRBJ1-3; maybe TRBD1 (5 bases). This CDR3 is 13 amino acids long. V lost 0 bases and J 9 bases, leaving 9 bases between the germline ends. The V gene's germline CDR1 is LGHNA and CDR2 YSLEER. CDR3 residues: CASSQEEGPTIYF. CDR3 nucleotide sequence: TGCGCCAGCAGCCAAGAAGAGGGGCCCACCATATATTTT.

The chain recombines TRBV9 with TRBJ1-4; the match to TRBD1 covers 7 bases. The CDR3 contains 14 residues. The germline gives CDR1 SGDLS, CDR2 YYNGEE. V lost 4 bases to trimming and J lost 6 bases; unmatched junction nucleotides: 6. The CDR3 nucleotides read TGTGCCAGCAGCTTTCGGACAGGCGATGAAAAACTGTTTTTT. Its protein product is CASSFRTGDEKLFF.

The gene calls are TRBV3-1 (or the pseudogene TRBV3-2) and TRBJ2-3; D remains ambiguous. This CDR3 has 15 residues. Trimming pared 2 bases from V and 0 bases from J, leaving 9 bases between. Germline assignment: CDR1 LGHDT and CDR2 YNNKEL (reference sequence). The CDR3 sequence: CASSQPISSTDTQYF. CDR3 coding DNA: TGTGCCAGCAGCCAACCAATTTCTAGCACAGATACGCAGTATTTT.

This chain joins TRBV18 and TRBJ1-5; D call uncertain. Germline V CDR1 and CDR2: KGHSH, LQKENI. V shed 6 bases and J shed 7 bases, with 13 bases lying between them. This CDR3 spans 13 amino acids. The CDR3 sequence is CASSITEVQPQHF. DNA for the CDR3: TGTGCCAGCTCGATCACAGAGGTACAGCCCCAGCATTTT.

In this sample, this clone turned up once. The rearrangement joins TRBV15 to TRBJ1-1; the D is unclear. Trimming pared 3 bases from V and 3 bases from J, leaving 8 bases between. This CDR3 spans 13 amino acids. The germline V gene has CDR1 LNHNV and CDR2 YYDKDF (reference sequence). CDR3 DNA sequence: TGTGCCACCAGCAGCGGAAGGTACACTGAAGCTTTCTTT. Its translation is CATSSGRYTEAFF.

This sequence joins TRBV5-1 and TRBJ1-2; D is possibly TRBD1 (5 bases). CDR1 SGHRS and CDR2 YFSETQ come from the germline V gene. Deletions cut 0 bases from V and 8 bases from J, with 17 bases between. The CDR3 loop spans 15 amino acids. Written as DNA, the CDR3 is TGCGCCAGCAGCTTGGAATCCGGGACGTGGAGCGGCTACACCTTC. Its translation: CASSLESGTWSGYTF.

CDR3: CASSRGTSGGSSYNEQFF. CDR3 in DNA: TGTGCCAGCAGCCGAGGGACTAGCGGGGGGAGCTCCTACAATGAGCAGTTCTTC. The chain carries TRBV5-5 and TRBJ2-1, with 15 bases aligning to TRBD2. Unmatched junction bases numbered 5, after V lost 4 bases and J lost 0 bases. The germline CDR1 and CDR2 sequences are SGHKS and YYEKEE (reference sequence). The CDR3 is made up of 18 amino acids.

The V gene is TRBV29-1, the J gene TRBJ2-3, with 7 positions matching TRBD2. Germline-derived CDR1 and CDR2 are SQVTM and ANQGSEA. The CDR3 runs to 14 residues. V shed 2 bases and J 0 bases; nucleotides not matched to a gene: 2. The CDR3 nucleotides read TGCAGCGTTGAAAGGGGAGGGAGCACAGATACGCAGTATTTT. This codes for CSVERGGSTDTQYF.

The J gene is TRBJ2-7, the V gene TRBV27, with 7 bases aligning to TRBD1. V was pared by 6 bases and J by 5 bases, with 10 bases of the junction left unmatched. Per germline, CDR1 MNHEY and CDR2 SMNVEV (reference sequence). The CDR3 totals 14 residues. The CDR3 sequence: CASRSIQGFHEQYF. As DNA, the CDR3 is TGTGCCAGCAGATCTATACAGGGGTTCCACGAGCAGTACTTC.

This rearrangement joins TRBV18 to TRBJ2-1; tentative D call: TRBD2 (5 bases). V dropped 2 bases and J dropped 6 bases, with 17 bases sitting between them. This CDR3 spans 16 amino acids. Germline V gene lookup returns CDR1 KGHSH and CDR2 LQKENI. This CDR3 is CASSPSFASSPNEQFF. CDR3 nucleotide sequence: TGTGCCAGCTCACCATCTTTCGCTAGCAGCCCCAATGAGCAGTTCTTC. Full variable domain (rest looked up from reference TRBV18 and TRBJ2-1): NAGVMQNPRHLVRRRGQEARLRCSPMKGHSHVYWYRQLPEEGLKFMVYLQKENIIDESGMPKERFSAEFPKEGPSILRIQQVVRGDSAAYFCASSPSFASSPNEQFFGPGTRLTVL.

The chain links TRBV11-3 to TRBJ2-2; tentatively, D is TRBD2 (6 bases). From germline, CDR1 is SGHNT and CDR2 YENEEA. Trimming left V 3 bases short and J 3 bases short, with 11 bases between. The CDR3 runs to 15 residues. In DNA form, the CDR3 reads TGTGCCAGCAGCTTGACTAGTTCCGACACCGGGGAGCTGTTTTTT. Its translation is CASSLTSSDTGELFF.

This clone was seen only a few times. This chain joins TRBV4-3 and TRBJ2-7; a possible D gene is TRBD2 (6 bases). V lost 0 bases, J lost 2 bases, and 11 bases lay in between. The germline V gene has CDR1 LGHNA and CDR2 YSLEER. The CDR3 sequence is 15 residues long. CDR3 sequence: CASSQERRDPYEQYF. DNA of the CDR3: TGCGCCAGCAGCCAAGAACGGAGGGACCCCTACGAGCAGTACTTC.

The chain has TRBV14 and TRBJ1-5; D is perhaps TRBD1 (5 bases). V was shortened by 4 bases and J by 2 bases, with 9 bases between the two germline ends. Per germline, CDR1 SGHDN and CDR2 FVKESK. The CDR3 length is 14 residues. CDR3 region: CASSPRGGNQPQHF. CDR3 DNA: TGTGCCAGCAGCCCACGAGGGGGCAATCAGCCCCAGCATTTT.

CDR3 loop: CASSSYRGRADTQYF. The CDR3 DNA sequence: TGTGCCAGCAGCTCCTACAGGGGTAGGGCAGATACGCAGTATTTT. The genes are TRBV11-2 and TRBJ2-3, with 7 bases aligning to TRBD1. Trimming took 4 bases from V and 4 from J; bases not matched to a gene: 8. In germline, CDR1 is SGHAT, CDR2 FQNNGV. The CDR3 sequence is 15 residues long.

V and J are TRBV6-5 and TRBJ1-4; a weak D match, TRBD1 (5 bases). The CDR3 length is 15 residues. Trimming stripped 0 bases from V and 8 bases from J, with 13 bases between. The germline CDR1 and CDR2 sequences are MNHEY and SVGAGI. CDR3 sequence: CASSYSGGAREKLFF. The CDR3 nucleotides read TGTGCCAGCAGTTACTCAGGAGGGGCTAGGGAAAAACTGTTTTTT.

V is TRBV12-3 or TRBV12-4 and J is TRBJ2-3; D remains ambiguous. This CDR3 spans 13 amino acids. The V end lost 2 bases, the J end lost 7 bases, and 10 bases lay between the germline ends. This CDR3 is CASSLLFGNTQYF. CDR3 DNA: TGTGCCAGCAGTTTATTATTCGGAAATACGCAGTATTTT.

CDR3: CATPRGSGEAFF. As DNA, the CDR3 is TGTGCCACCCCCCGGGGCAGCGGTGAAGCTTTCTTT. The gene calls are TRBV25-1 and TRBJ1-1, with D possibly TRBD1 on 5 matching bases. Germline-derived CDR1 and CDR2 are MGHDK and SYGVNS. CDR3 length: 12 amino acids. The germline V and J ends were trimmed by 10 bases and 7 bases, with 16 bases remaining between them.

V usage is TRBV2 and J usage is TRBJ2-3, with D perhaps matching TRBD2 (6 bases). CDR3 size: 16 residues. V shed 5 bases and J shed 0 bases, with 15 bases lying between them. CDR1 and CDR2 (germline): SNHLY, FYNNEI. This CDR3 reads CASSQGTPPSTDTQYF. CDR3 in DNA: TGTGCCAGCAGTCAAGGGACTCCCCCTAGCACAGATACGCAGTATTTT.

This sequence joins TRBV24-1 and TRBJ2-2; D possibly matches TRBD1 or TRBD2 (6 bases each). Trimming removed 5 bases at V and 4 bases at J, with 13 bases between. The CDR3 has 15 amino acids. Germline V lookup: CDR1 KGHDR, CDR2 SFDVKD. The CDR3 nucleotides read TGTGCCACCAGTGTGTCGGGGGCGACCACCGGGGAGCTGTTTTTT. This gives the protein CATSVSGATTGELFF.

The genes are TRBV7-2 and TRBJ2-5; 7 positions match TRBD1. The germline V gene encodes CDR1 SGHTA and CDR2 FQGNSA. The CDR3 runs 14 residues. With 5 bases clipped from V and 5 bases from J, the junction kept 8 bases outside the gene matches. This CDR3 reads CASSEPPRGETQYF. The CDR3 DNA sequence: TGTGCCAGCAGCGAACCCCCCAGGGGGGAGACCCAGTACTTC.

The chain uses TRBV7-3 and TRBJ1-2, with 9 positions matching TRBD1. CDR3 size: 16 residues. V was pared by 0 bases and J by 2 bases, with 4 bases of the junction left unmatched. Germline loops: CDR1 SGHTA, CDR2 FQGTGA. The CDR3 here is CASSLTGDRVNYGYTF. The DNA of the CDR3 is TGTGCCAGCAGCTTAACGGGGGACAGGGTGAACTATGGCTACACCTTC.

The chain combines TRBV27 with TRBJ2-2; 8 bases line up with TRBD1. V was clipped by 1 base and J by 5 bases; unmatched bases: 6. From germline, CDR1 is MNHEY and CDR2 SMNVEV (reference sequence). The CDR3 is 16 amino acids. The CDR3 is CASSLYRDRTTGELFF. The CDR3 nucleotides are TGTGCCAGCAGTTTATATAGGGACAGGACTACCGGGGAGCTGTTTTTT.